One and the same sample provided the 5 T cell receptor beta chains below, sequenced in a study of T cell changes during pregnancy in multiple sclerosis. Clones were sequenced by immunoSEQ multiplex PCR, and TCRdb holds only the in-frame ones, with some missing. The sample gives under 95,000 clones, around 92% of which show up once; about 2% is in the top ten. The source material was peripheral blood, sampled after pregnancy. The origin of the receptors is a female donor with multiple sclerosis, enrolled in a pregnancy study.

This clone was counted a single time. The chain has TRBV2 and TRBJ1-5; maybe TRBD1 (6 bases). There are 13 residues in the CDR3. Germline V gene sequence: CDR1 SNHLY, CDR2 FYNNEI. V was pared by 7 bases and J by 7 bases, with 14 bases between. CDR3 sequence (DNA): TGTGCCAGCATTTCAGGGGAGGGACAGCCCCAGCATTTT. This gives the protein CASISGEGQPQHF.

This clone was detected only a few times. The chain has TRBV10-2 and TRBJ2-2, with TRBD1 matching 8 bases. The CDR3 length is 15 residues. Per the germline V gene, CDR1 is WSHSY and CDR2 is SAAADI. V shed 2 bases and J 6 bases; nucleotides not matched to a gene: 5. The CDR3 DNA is TGCGCCAGCAGTGAGAAGACAGGGGACCCCGGGGAGCTGTTTTTT. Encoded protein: CASSEKTGDPGELFF.

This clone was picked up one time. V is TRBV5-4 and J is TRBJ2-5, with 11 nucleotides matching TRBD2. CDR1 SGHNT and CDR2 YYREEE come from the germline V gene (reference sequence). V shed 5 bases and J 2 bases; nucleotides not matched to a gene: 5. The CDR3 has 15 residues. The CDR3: CASRPGTSGQETQYF. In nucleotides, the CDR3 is TGTGCCAGCAGACCGGGGACTAGCGGACAAGAGACCCAGTACTTC.

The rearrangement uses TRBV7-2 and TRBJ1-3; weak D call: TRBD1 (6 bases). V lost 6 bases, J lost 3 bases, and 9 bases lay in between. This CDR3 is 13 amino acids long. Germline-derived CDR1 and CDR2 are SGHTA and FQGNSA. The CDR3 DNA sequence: TGTGCCAGCAGACCACAGGGTGGAAACACCATATATTTT. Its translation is CASRPQGGNTIYF.

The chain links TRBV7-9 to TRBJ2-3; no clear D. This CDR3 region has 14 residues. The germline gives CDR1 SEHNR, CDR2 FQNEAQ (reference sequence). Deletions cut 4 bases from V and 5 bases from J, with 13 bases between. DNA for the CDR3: TGTGCCAGCAGCTGGTCAGGAACAGAAGATACGCAGTATTTT. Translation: CASSWSGTEDTQYF.